The source of this T cell receptor beta chain is a study of spatial heterogeneity in lung cancer. For the study at large: Detected sequences consistently included more beta-chain ones than alpha-chain ones. Combinations of a unique TCR and a UMI were tallied in raw reads, and on average each appeared more than ten times.

Each CDR3 protein is one row after TCRdb ran MiXCR on the 5' RACE reads. The table includes 25,000 to 30,000 distinct CDR3 sequences, roughly 6.9% detected once. Turning to this clonotype: Its target is unknown.

Points from the study as a whole: Mutation counts in tumors were tracked by counts of expanded intratumoral alpha and beta TCRs.

Germline trimming cut 4 bases from V and 4 bases from J; bases unmatched to any gene: 6. Per germline, CDR1 SGDLS and CDR2 YYNGEE. This CDR3 has 14 amino acids. Time point here: sample taken at primary tumor resection. The donors, around 72 patients with untreated early-stage non-small cell lung cancer, provided the samples. Unsorted tumor, nontumor lung tissue or cryopreserved PBMC supplied the whole RNA. This sequence joins TRBV9 and TRBJ2-7, with TRBD2 identical over 9 bases. The source material was lung tumor tissue, sampled at surgery. The source is a male donor with early-stage non-small cell lung cancer. The CDR3 region has the DNA TGTGCCAGCAGCTTCGGGACTAGCCCTTACGAGCAGTACTTC. Its translation: CASSFGTSPYEQYF.